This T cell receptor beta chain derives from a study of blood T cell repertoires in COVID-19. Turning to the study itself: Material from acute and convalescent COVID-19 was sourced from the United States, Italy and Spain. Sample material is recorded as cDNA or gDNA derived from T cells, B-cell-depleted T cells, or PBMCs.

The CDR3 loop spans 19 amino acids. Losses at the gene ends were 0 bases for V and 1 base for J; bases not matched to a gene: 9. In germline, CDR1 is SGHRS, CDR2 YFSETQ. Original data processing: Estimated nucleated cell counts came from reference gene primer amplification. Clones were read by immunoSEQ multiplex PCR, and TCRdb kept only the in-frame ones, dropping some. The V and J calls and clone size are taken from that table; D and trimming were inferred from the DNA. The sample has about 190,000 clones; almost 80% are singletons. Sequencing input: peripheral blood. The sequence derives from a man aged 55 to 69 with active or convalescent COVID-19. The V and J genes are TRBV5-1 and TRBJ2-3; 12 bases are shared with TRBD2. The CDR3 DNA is TGCGCCAGCAGCTTGGCCGGGCTAGCGGGAGGGCCACGCACAGATACGCAGTATTTT. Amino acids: CASSLAGLAGGPRTDTQYF.